This TCR beta chain was identified in a study of graft-versus-host responses after intestinal transplantation. The overall study: Multivisceral, liver-intestinal, or isolated intestinal transplants were performed in recipients. The whole recipient group had anti-thymocyte globulin induction followed by tacrolimus and steroids for 2 to 3 years. Findings and caveats of the study: Investigators detected GvH clones in recipient marrow, with some emerging earlier in ileum or blood. Clonal ratios of graft-versus-host to host-versus-graft in allografts were high for patients exhibiting graft-donor T cell macrochimerism.

This table comes from immunoSEQ multiplex PCR, and its TCRdb copy is limited to in-frame clones, with some not included. This sample has tens of thousands of clones, with 85% to 95% found just once. With regard to this clone: Antigen unknown.

The J segment lost 6 bases and the V segment lost 4 bases, leaving 7 bases of the junction unmatched. The CDR3 runs to 13 residues. The germline V gene encodes CDR1 SGDLS and CDR2 YYNGEE. The material sequenced was unstimulated CD8+ T cells sorted from spleen or lymph node cells, taken before transplant. The chain employs TRBV9 and TRBJ2-7, with 7 bases fitting TRBD1. This clonotype originated in a human donor who was the organ donor for an intestinal transplant. For the CDR3, the DNA is TGTGCCAGCAGCCCTCCCCGGGACAGCGAGCAGTACTTC. It codes for CASSPPRDSEQYF.